This T cell receptor beta chain comes out of a study of control samples from healthy donors and cancer patients. Trimming took 6 bases from V and 8 from J, leaving 22 bases between them. Germline CDR1 reads LGHDT; CDR2 reads YNNKEL (reference sequence). This CDR3 is built from 16 residues. The sample holds one count of this clone. The table came from immunoSEQ multiplex PCR; TCRdb's copy has only in-frame clones and leaves some out. The table includes 150,000 to 200,000 clones, 85% to 95% detected once. Sequenced sample: blood. The chain is built from TRBV3-1 (or the pseudogene TRBV3-2) and TRBJ1-4; tentative D call: TRBD1 (5 bases). This clonotype was obtained from a young woman in good health. CDR3 DNA: TGTGCCAGCAGTCCTGAGGCGGGAGTAGGGGACGAAAAACTGTTTTTT. It translates to CASSPEAGVGDEKLFF.